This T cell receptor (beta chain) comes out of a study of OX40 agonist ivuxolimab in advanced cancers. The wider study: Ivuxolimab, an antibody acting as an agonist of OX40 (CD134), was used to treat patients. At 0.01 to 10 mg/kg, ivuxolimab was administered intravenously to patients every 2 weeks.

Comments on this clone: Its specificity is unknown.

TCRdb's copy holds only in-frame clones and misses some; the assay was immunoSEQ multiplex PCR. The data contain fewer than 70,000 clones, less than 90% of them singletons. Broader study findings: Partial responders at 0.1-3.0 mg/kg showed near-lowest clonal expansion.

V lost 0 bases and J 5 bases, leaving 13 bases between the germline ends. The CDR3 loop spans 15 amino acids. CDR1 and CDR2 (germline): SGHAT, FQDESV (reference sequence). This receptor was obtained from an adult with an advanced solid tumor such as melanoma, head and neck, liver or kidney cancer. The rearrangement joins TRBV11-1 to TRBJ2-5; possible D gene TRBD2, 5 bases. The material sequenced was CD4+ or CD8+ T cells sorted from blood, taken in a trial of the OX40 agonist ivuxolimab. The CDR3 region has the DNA TGTGCCAGCAGCTTAGCGATCGGGGTTCGGGAGACCCAGTACTTC. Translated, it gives CASSLAIGVRETQYF.